The clone carrying this TCR beta chain was observed a handful of times. What it binds is unknown. The data derive from a study of CD8 T cells in ankylosing spondylitis. Making use of molecular barcodes, quantitative 5'-RACE generated TCR beta libraries. Each CDR3 protein is one row after TCRdb ran MiXCR on the 5' RACE reads. Of over 200,000 distinct CDR3 sequences listed, approximately 10% are singletons. V lost 3 bases, J lost 6 bases, and 14 bases stayed unmatched. Per the germline V gene, CDR1 is SGDLS and CDR2 is YYNGEE. The CDR3 runs 17 residues. Overall study findings and caveats: Clones linked to disease were reported to show significant enrichment in matched ankylosing spondylitis synovial fluid. Within ankylosing spondylitis blood, a TCR beta motif made up of eight highly homologous variants appeared to be characteristic.

The material sequenced was blood, either unsorted or a sorted T cell fraction (not recorded which). The chain uses TRBV9 and TRBJ2-4, with 8 bases matching TRBD1. The sequence derives from a male donor with ankylosing spondylitis or in good health (not recorded which). Here the CDR3 reads CASSETTRGQGRNIQYF. The CDR3 nucleotides read TGTGCCAGCAGCGAAACCACCAGAGGACAGGGCCGAAACATTCAGTACTTC. Together with reference TRBV9 and TRBJ2-4, the CDR3 gives the full variable domain: DSGVTQTPKHLITATGQRVTLRCSPRSGDLSVYWYQQSLDQGLQFLIQYYNGEERAKGNILERFSAQQFPDLHSELNLSSLELGDSALYFCASSETTRGQGRNIQYFGAGTRLSVL.